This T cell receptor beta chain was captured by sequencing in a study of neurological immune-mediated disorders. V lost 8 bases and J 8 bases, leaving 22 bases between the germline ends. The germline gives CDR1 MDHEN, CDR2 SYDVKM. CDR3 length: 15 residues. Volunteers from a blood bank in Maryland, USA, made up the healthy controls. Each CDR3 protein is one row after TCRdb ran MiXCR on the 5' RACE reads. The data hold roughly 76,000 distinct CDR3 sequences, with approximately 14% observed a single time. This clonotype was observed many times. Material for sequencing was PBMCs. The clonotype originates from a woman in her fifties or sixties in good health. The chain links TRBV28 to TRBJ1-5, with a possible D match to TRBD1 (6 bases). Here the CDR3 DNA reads TGTGCCAGCTTCCCCCAGAGACAGGTCCCTAAGCCCCAGCATTTT. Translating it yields CASFPQRQVPKPQHF. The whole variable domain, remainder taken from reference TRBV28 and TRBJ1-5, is DVKVTQSSRYLVKRTGEKVFLECVQDMDHENMFWYRQDPGLGLRLIYFSYDVKMKEKGDIPEGYSVSREKKERFSLILESASTNQTSMYLCASFPQRQVPKPQHFGDGTRLSIL.